The 14 T cell receptor beta chains below come from one sample, sequenced in a study of blood T cell repertoires in COVID-19. Assay: immunoSEQ multiplex PCR; the TCRdb copy retains only in-frame clones and omits some. The repertoire consists of around 150,000 clones, with over 60% occurring once and the leading ten covering around 3.2%. The sequencing input was PBMCs or T cells enriched from blood (not recorded which). These receptors all come from a woman aged 50 to 65 who had recovered from COVID-19.

The rearrangement links TRBV6-1 to TRBJ1-2; the D gene is possibly TRBD1 (6 bases). The ends were cut back, 2 bases at V and 5 bases at J, with 15 bases in the middle. This CDR3 has 15 amino acids. Germline values: CDR1 MNHNS, CDR2 SASEGT. The DNA for the CDR3 is TGTGCCAGCAGTGAACACGCAGGGAGGGGGTATGGCTACACCTTC. The encoded protein is CASSEHAGRGYGYTF.

The chain is built from TRBV11-3 and TRBJ2-3; D not certain. V lost 8 bases and J 1 base, leaving 16 bases between the germline ends. The germline V gene encodes CDR1 SGHNT and CDR2 YENEEA. The CDR3 has 15 amino acids. CDR3 protein: CASHPVGSGTDTQYF. CDR3 nucleotides: TGTGCCAGCCACCCCGTAGGCAGCGGCACAGATACGCAGTATTTT. Drawing the rest from reference TRBV11-3 and TRBJ2-3, the complete variable domain is EAGVVQSPRYKIIEKKQPVAFWCNPISGHNTLYWYLQNLGQGPELLIRYENEEAVDDSQLPKDRFSAERLKGVDSTLKIQPAELGDSAVYLCASHPVGSGTDTQYFGPGTRLTVL.

This clone was observed a handful of times. The V and J genes are TRBV2 and TRBJ1-5, with D maybe TRBD1 (6 bases). The germline V gene encodes CDR1 SNHLY and CDR2 FYNNEI. V was shortened by 8 bases and J by 5 bases, with 13 bases between the two germline ends. The CDR3 consists of 13 residues. The CDR3 nucleotides read TGTGCCAGCTCAGGGGATCGGTATCAGCCCCAGCATTTT. It codes for CASSGDRYQPQHF.

This clone was detected many times. The chain employs TRBV30 and TRBJ2-2; 10 nucleotides align to TRBD1. The ends lost 5 bases at V and 2 bases at J; junction bases unmatched: 5. This CDR3 is built from 15 residues. Germline loops: CDR1 GTSNPN, CDR2 SVGIG (reference sequence). CDR3 protein: CAWAGTGANTGELFF. The CDR3 DNA is TGTGCCTGGGCCGGGACAGGGGCAAACACCGGGGAGCTGTTTTTT.

V gene TRBV5-1 combines with J gene TRBJ2-3, with D unresolved. The CDR3 is 14 residues long. The ends were cut back, 0 bases at V and 2 bases at J, with 7 bases in the middle. The V gene's germline CDR1 is SGHRS and CDR2 YFSETQ. The CDR3 loop is CASSLGDITDTQYF. The CDR3, as DNA: TGCGCCAGCAGCTTGGGTGACATCACAGATACGCAGTATTTT.

The J gene is TRBJ1-5, the V gene TRBV2; 7 nucleotides align to TRBD1. Germline V gene lookup returns CDR1 SNHLY and CDR2 FYNNEI. The V and J ends lost 5 bases and 6 bases, in that order; junction bases with no gene match: 4. The CDR3 sequence is 13 residues long. The CDR3 region has the DNA TGTGCCAGCAGTACACAGGGGACTCAGCCCCAGCATTTT. Protein sequence: CASSTQGTQPQHF.

The count of this clone is one. The chain carries TRBV6-5 and TRBJ2-7; 12 bases agree with TRBD2. Germline CDR1 is MNHEY and CDR2 is SVGAGI. The junction had 3 bases not matched to a gene; V was cut back by 6 bases and J by 0 bases. The CDR3 contains 15 residues. CDR3 DNA sequence: TGTGCCAGCAGGAGACTAGCGGGGGACTCCTACGAGCAGTACTTC. This encodes CASRRLAGDSYEQYF.

The genes are TRBV29-1 and TRBJ1-1; 9 bases fit TRBD1. V was clipped by 1 base and J by 10 bases; unmatched bases: 4. From germline, CDR1 is SQVTM and CDR2 ANQGSEA. The CDR3 length is 12 residues. Here the CDR3 DNA reads TGCAGCGTTGAAGTGGGGACAGGGAGAGCTTTCTTT. Translation gives CSVEVGTGRAFF.

This clone appeared many times. The rearrangement uses TRBV2 and TRBJ1-5; D call uncertain. The CDR3 is 16 amino acids. Germline CDR1 is SNHLY and CDR2 is FYNNEI. V was cut by 7 bases and J by 4 bases, with 20 bases left in between. Written as DNA, the CDR3 is TGTGCCAGCACTACCCCGTTCCACTCACTTAATCAGCCCCAGCATTTT. Protein product: CASTTPFHSLNQPQHF.

This clone showed up just once. This sequence joins TRBV30 and TRBJ1-4, with D unclear. Germline V CDR1 and CDR2: GTSNPN, SVGIG (reference sequence). Between the trimmed V and J ends, which lost 1 base and 4 bases, there was a span of 13 bases. The CDR3 length is 15 residues. The CDR3 spells CAWSDPTTGNEKLFF. CDR3 bases: TGTGCCTGGAGTGACCCTACAACGGGTAATGAAAAACTGTTTTTT.

The chain recombines TRBV27 with TRBJ1-2; TRBD1 might be the D (5 bases). Per germline, CDR1 MNHEY and CDR2 SMNVEV (reference sequence). Trimming stripped 3 bases from V and 1 base from J, with 12 bases between. This CDR3 is built from 15 residues. This CDR3 reads CASSLNGRVNYGYTF. The CDR3 DNA reads as TGTGCCAGCAGTTTGAACGGCAGGGTTAACTATGGCTACACCTTC.

The genes are TRBV28 and TRBJ2-3, with D maybe TRBD2 (6 bases). CDR3 length equals 16 residues. The germline CDR1 and CDR2 sequences are MDHEN and SYDVKM. V was pared by 1 base and J by 0 bases, with 11 bases between. CDR3 sequence reads: CASSLYEGTSTDTQYF. DNA of the CDR3: TGTGCCAGCAGTTTATACGAGGGGACTAGCACAGATACGCAGTATTTT.

By share, this clone counts as medium-sized. The V gene is TRBV21-1, the J gene TRBJ2-5; the D segment call TRBD1 is taken from the table without a DNA check. TRBV21-1 represents a pseudogene. CDR3 size: 16 residues. CDR3 sequence reads: CASSQECKGIRETQYF. The CDR3 DNA follows: TGTGCCAGCAGCCAGGAGTGCAAGGGGATTAGGGAGACCCAGTACTTC.

This chain connects TRBV18 to TRBJ1-6; tentative D call: TRBD1 (6 bases). Trimming shortened V by 2 bases and J by 8 bases, and 10 bases separated the two germline ends. Germline V lookup: CDR1 KGHSH, CDR2 LQKENI. The CDR3 is 14 amino acids. CDR3 nucleotide sequence: TGTGCCAGCTCACCAGTTGGGGGCGATTCACCCCTCCACTTT. It yields the protein CASSPVGGDSPLHF.